What follows are 20 T cell receptor beta chains derived from one specimen sequenced in a study of cytomegalovirus exposure and HLA in healthy donors. The PCR used 60 Vbeta and 13 Jbeta primers. Clones were read by immunoSEQ multiplex PCR, and TCRdb kept only the in-frame ones, dropping some. The sample lists nearly 200,000 clones, around 75% occurring once. Sequencing was done on a sample of PBMCs. All receptors derive from a male donor in good health and CMV-seropositive.

This sequence joins TRBV7-2 and TRBJ2-7; a possible D gene is TRBD1 (6 bases). The CDR3 has 12 residues. V shed 6 bases and J shed 9 bases, with 15 bases lying between them. Germline CDR1 SGHTA, CDR2 FQGNSA. The CDR3 region has the DNA TGTGCCAGCAGGACAGGTGGCGGACCGCAGTACTTC. Translation gives CASRTGGGPQYF. The full variable domain, rest sourced from reference TRBV7-2 and TRBJ2-7, is GAGVSQSPSNKVTEKGKDVELRCDPISGHTALYWYRQSLGQGLEFLIYFQGNSAPDKSGLPSDRFSAERTGGSVSTLTIQRTQQEDSAVYLCASRTGGGPQYFGPGTRLTVT.

This rearrangement joins TRBV6-5 to TRBJ2-7, with D possibly matching TRBD1 (6 bases). This CDR3 region has 15 residues. The germline V gene encodes CDR1 MNHEY and CDR2 SVGAGI. V gave up 4 bases and J gave up 6 bases, with 19 bases separating them. The CDR3 nucleotides read TGTGCCAGCAGTTCCCGGGTTCAGGGGTTTGGCGAGCAGTACTTC. Protein: CASSSRVQGFGEQYF.

This clone was seen only once. V is TRBV5-1 and J is TRBJ2-7; D not resolved. Trimming stripped 0 bases from V and 0 bases from J, with 10 bases between. CDR1 and CDR2 from the germline V gene are SGHRS and YFSETQ. CDR3 length equals 15 residues. The CDR3 DNA reads TGCGCCAGCAGCTTGGCCGAAGGCGGCTCCTACGAGCAGTACTTC. It specifies CASSLAEGGSYEQYF.

The chain joins TRBV4-1 to TRBJ2-7; 7 nucleotides line up with TRBD1. The V segment lost 3 bases and the J segment 2 bases; nucleotides outside the gene matches: 4. This CDR3 has 14 residues. Germline V gives CDR1 MGHRA, CDR2 YSYEKL. CDR3: CASSHPGQPYEQYF. CDR3 nucleotide sequence: TGCGCCAGCAGCCACCCGGGACAGCCCTACGAGCAGTACTTC.

The J gene is TRBJ1-6, the V gene TRBV9; possibly TRBD1 for D (6 bases). The V gene's germline CDR1 is SGDLS and CDR2 YYNGEE. This CDR3 has 16 residues. The V end was cut by 4 bases, the J end by 5 bases, with 16 bases between. CDR3 loop: CASSPRSRGNNSPLHF. CDR3 DNA sequence: TGTGCCAGCAGCCCCAGAAGTAGGGGGAATAATTCACCCCTCCACTTT.

The rearrangement links TRBV9 to TRBJ2-2; 8 nucleotides agree with TRBD2. The CDR3 extends over 16 amino acids. Germline V gene data show CDR1 as SGDLS and CDR2 as YYNGEE. The V segment lost 5 bases and the J segment 3 bases; nucleotides outside the gene matches: 9. This CDR3 is CASSRTSGPYTGELFF. The CDR3 DNA reads TGTGCCAGCAGTCGCACTAGCGGACCTTACACCGGGGAGCTGTTTTTT.

The chain joins TRBV7-8 to TRBJ2-1; the match to TRBD1 covers 9 bases. V was pared by 0 bases and J by 7 bases, with 7 bases of the junction left unmatched. Germline loops: CDR1 SGHVS, CDR2 FQNEAQ. The CDR3 covers 16 residues. The CDR3 nucleotides are TGTGCCAGCAGCTTAGCGCTATGGGGACAGGGAAATGAGCAGTTCTTC. It yields the protein CASSLALWGQGNEQFF.

This chain connects TRBV6-6 to TRBJ2-7, with 7 bases lining up with TRBD1. V shed 6 bases and J 0 bases; nucleotides not matched to a gene: 8. The CDR3 is 15 residues long. CDR1 is MNHNY, CDR2 SVGAGI, per germline (reference sequence). CDR3 protein: CASSDPGQTSYEQYF. The DNA of the CDR3 is TGTGCCAGCAGCGATCCGGGACAGACCTCCTACGAGCAGTACTTC.

The chain couples TRBV5-5 to TRBJ2-2, with 7 bases identical to TRBD1. The CDR3 spans 16 residues. Germline CDR1 SGHKS, CDR2 YYEKEE (reference sequence). With 4 bases clipped from V and 6 bases from J, the junction kept 12 bases outside the gene matches. The CDR3 here is CASSRSTGASPGELFF. For the CDR3, the DNA is TGTGCCAGCAGCAGATCTACAGGGGCCTCTCCCGGGGAGCTGTTTTTT.

The V gene is TRBV4-1, the J gene TRBJ2-2; 11 bases align to TRBD2. The germline V gene has CDR1 MGHRA and CDR2 YSYEKL. The CDR3 spans 17 residues. Trimming cost V 1 base and J 4 bases; bases outside gene matches: 5. In DNA form, the CDR3 reads TGCGCCAGCAGCCAAGGGACTAGCGGGTTAAGCACCGGGGAGCTGTTTTTT. Its protein is CASSQGTSGLSTGELFF.

The V and J genes are TRBV7-2 and TRBJ2-2; 7 positions agree with TRBD1. With V trimmed by 5 bases and J by 7 bases, 13 bases remained unmatched. This CDR3 is built from 16 residues. The germline CDR1 and CDR2 sequences are SGHTA and FQGNSA. The CDR3, as DNA: TGTGCCAGCAGCCGGACAGGCAGGGCGACGGGCGGGGAGCTGTTTTTT. Translated, it gives CASSRTGRATGGELFF.

As to this clone: The same CDR3 can be traced to other DNA sequences in this sample. This chain connects TRBV9 to TRBJ2-7; D not certain. Trimming shortened V by 0 bases and J by 1 base, and 5 bases separated the two germline ends. The CDR3 is made up of 13 amino acids. Per germline, CDR1 SGDLS and CDR2 YYNGEE. The CDR3 coding sequence is TGTGCCAGCAGCGTAGGACTTTCCTACGAGCAGTACTTC. It specifies CASSVGLSYEQYF. The variable domain in full, with the rest retrieved from reference TRBV9 and TRBJ2-7, is DSGVTQTPKHLITATGQRVTLRCSPRSGDLSVYWYQQSLDQGLQFLIQYYNGEERAKGNILERFSAQQFPDLHSELNLSSLELGDSALYFCASSVGLSYEQYFGPGTRLTVT.

The chain uses TRBV5-1 and TRBJ2-5; possibly TRBD2 for D (6 bases). Germline V gives CDR1 SGHRS, CDR2 YFSETQ. Trimming removed 4 bases at V and 10 bases at J, with 14 bases between. The CDR3 sequence is 12 residues long. The CDR3 coding sequence is TGCGCCAGCAGCCCCGGAGGGTTTAACCAGTACTTC. Amino acids: CASSPGGFNQYF.

The J gene is TRBJ2-7, the V gene TRBV25-1; perhaps TRBD2 as D (5 bases). V gave up 7 bases and J gave up 8 bases, with 15 bases separating them. The length of the CDR3 is 12 residues. The germline V gene encodes CDR1 MGHDK and CDR2 SYGVNS. For the CDR3, the DNA is TGTGCCAGCACGGGGTCGGGCGGTAAGCAGTACTTC. Protein sequence: CASTGSGGKQYF.

This chain joins TRBV10-2 and TRBJ2-1, with a tentative D call TRBD1 (7 bases). The CDR3 spans 14 residues. V was shortened by 8 bases and J by 4 bases, with 15 bases between the two germline ends. Germline CDR1 is WSHSY and CDR2 is SAAADI. CDR3 sequence (DNA): TGCGCCAGCGGCTCAGGGGGGAATTACAATGAGCAGTTCTTC. It yields the protein CASGSGGNYNEQFF.

V is TRBV27 and J is TRBJ2-7, with TRBD1 matching over 10 bases. Unmatched junction bases numbered 9, after V lost 5 bases and J lost 2 bases. The CDR3 contains 16 residues. The germline V gene encodes CDR1 MNHEY and CDR2 SMNVEV (reference sequence). The CDR3 DNA is TGTGCCAGCAGTCGCCTAGGGACAGGGGCGGCCTACGAGCAGTACTTC. Protein: CASSRLGTGAAYEQYF.

The chain recombines TRBV6-1 with TRBJ2-7, with TRBD2 as a possible D gene (6 bases). Trimming stripped 3 bases from V and 4 bases from J, with 16 bases between. Germline assignment: CDR1 MNHNS and CDR2 SASEGT. The CDR3 runs 15 residues. CDR3 coding DNA: TGTGCCAGCAGTGACACGGCAGGCCGGGGGTACGAGCAGTACTTC. Protein: CASSDTAGRGYEQYF.

V and J are TRBV5-1 and TRBJ2-7; 9 bases agree with TRBD2. CDR3 length: 15 amino acids. V gave up 4 bases and J gave up 1 base; unmatched junction bases: 6. Germline CDR1 is SGHRS and CDR2 is YFSETQ. CDR3 sequence reads: CASSRSGGESYEQYF. The CDR3 DNA sequence: TGCGCCAGCAGCCGTAGCGGGGGAGAATCCTACGAGCAGTACTTC.

This sequence joins TRBV5-6 and TRBJ2-1; 9 nucleotides align to TRBD2. This CDR3 comprises 13 residues. V lost 3 bases to trimming and J lost 8 bases; unmatched junction nucleotides: 3. CDR1 and CDR2 from the germline V gene are SGHDT and YYEEEE. CDR3 amino acids: CASSSGLAYEQFF. DNA for the CDR3: TGTGCCAGCAGCTCGGGACTAGCCTATGAGCAGTTCTTC. The full variable domain, rest sourced from reference TRBV5-6 and TRBJ2-1, is DAGVTQSPTHLIKTRGQQVTLRCSPKSGHDTVSWYQQALGQGPQFIFQYYEEEERQRGNFPDRFSGHQFPNYSSELNVNALLLGDSALYLCASSSGLAYEQFFGPGTRLTVL.

This rearrangement joins TRBV5-6 to TRBJ1-3, with 7 bases identical to TRBD1. The V and J ends lost 2 bases and 4 bases, in that order; junction bases with no gene match: 6. Germline-derived CDR1 and CDR2 are SGHDT and YYEEEE. The CDR3 is 15 amino acids. In DNA, the CDR3 is TGTGCCAGCAGCTTCGGACCGACAGGGGGAAACACCATATATTTT. Its translation: CASSFGPTGGNTIYF.